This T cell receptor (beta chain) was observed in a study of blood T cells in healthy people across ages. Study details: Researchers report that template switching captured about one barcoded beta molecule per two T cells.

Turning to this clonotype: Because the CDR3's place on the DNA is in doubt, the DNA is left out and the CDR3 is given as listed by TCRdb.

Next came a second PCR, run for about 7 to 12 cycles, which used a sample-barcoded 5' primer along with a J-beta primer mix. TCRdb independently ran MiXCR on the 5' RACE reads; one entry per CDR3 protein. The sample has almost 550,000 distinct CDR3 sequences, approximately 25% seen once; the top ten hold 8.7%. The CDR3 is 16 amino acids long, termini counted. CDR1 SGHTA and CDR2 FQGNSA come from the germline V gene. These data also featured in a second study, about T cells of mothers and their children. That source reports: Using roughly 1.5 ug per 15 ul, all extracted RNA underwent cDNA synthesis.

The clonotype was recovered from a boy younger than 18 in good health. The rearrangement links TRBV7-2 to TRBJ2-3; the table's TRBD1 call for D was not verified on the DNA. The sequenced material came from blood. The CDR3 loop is CASSLVAGGTTDTRYF.